The entry below describes one T cell receptor (beta chain). Its antigen is not identified. Authors' methods: Clinicopathological groups differed in CDR3, with these differences serving to build a distant-metastasis classifier for papillary thyroid cancer. TCRdb re-clonotyped the PCR reads via MiXCR. TCRdb, rather than the study authors, made the V and J calls. The sample has 15,000 to 20,000 clones; about a sixth are singletons. These data belong to a study of metastatic and nonmetastatic thyroid tumors. Study overall: From malignant and benign thyroid patients, repertoires in blood and in tumor or nodule tissue were compared. Findings and caveats of the study: According to reports, the diversity of TCR beta was significantly higher in malignant thyroid tumors than in benign nodules, and this held in both blood and tumor samples.

The germline V gene encodes CDR1 MNHEY and CDR2 SVGEGT. Trimming stripped 6 bases from V and 7 bases from J, with 19 bases between. The CDR3 extends over 15 amino acids. Nobody among the patients had been given any treatment before thyroid surgery. The chain has TRBV6-2 or TRBV6-3 and TRBJ2-1, with D possibly being TRBD2 (5 bases). The sample was blood. This TCR came from a female donor with papillary thyroid cancer or a benign thyroid nodule (not recorded which). Some clones in this sample may be carry-over from other donors' samples. Here the CDR3 DNA reads TGTGCCAGCAGAGACCTAGAGGGAGACGTGAATGAGCAGTTCTTC. Amino acids: CASRDLEGDVNEQFF.